This T cell receptor (beta chain) was profiled in a study of Ad26.COV2.S vaccination and SARS-CoV-2 variants. Treatment of the sample: around 19 received Ad26.COV2.S at low or high dose, single or two shots; several received placebo; per-sample allocation not given. The samples were gathered on day 63 after the first injection of vaccine or placebo. The protocol was immunoSEQ multiplex PCR, while the TCRdb copy is restricted to in-frame clones and leaves out a portion. The table has some 340,000 clones, about 82% seen once. This clone was observed a handful of times. Its antigen is undetermined. Notes on the study in general: For non-spike TCRs, breadth in vaccine recipients resembled that in placebo recipients.

The TCR was taken from a person aged 18-60 years who received the Ad26.COV2.S COVID-19 vaccine or a placebo. Source: peripheral blood, taken in a trial of Ad26.COV2.S vaccine versus placebo.

The CDR3 DNA reads as TGTGCCAGCAGCTTACCTCTAAATTCACCCCTCCACTTT. Protein sequence: CASSLPLNSPLHF. The chain joins TRBV7-2 to TRBJ1-6; D remains unclear. Trimming cost V 2 bases and J 7 bases, with 6 bases left between them. The CDR3 runs 13 residues. Germline V gene data show CDR1 as SGHTA and CDR2 as FQGNSA.